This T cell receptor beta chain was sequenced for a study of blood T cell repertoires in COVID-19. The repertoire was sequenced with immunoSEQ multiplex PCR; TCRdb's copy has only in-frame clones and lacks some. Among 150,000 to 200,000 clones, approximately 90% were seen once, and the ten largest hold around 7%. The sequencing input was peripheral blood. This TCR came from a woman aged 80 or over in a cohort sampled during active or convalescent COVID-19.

The CDR3: CASSFGTSGKTDTQYF. DNA for the CDR3: TGTGCCAGCAGCTTCGGGACTAGCGGGAAAACAGATACGCAGTATTTT. This chain uses TRBV5-4 with TRBJ2-3; 13 bases are shared with TRBD2. This CDR3 contains 16 residues. Germline V gene lookup returns CDR1 SGHNT and CDR2 YYREEE (reference sequence). V shed 2 bases and J 3 bases; nucleotides not matched to a gene: 3.